The source of this TCR beta chain is a study of blood T cell repertoires in COVID-19. Generated by immunoSEQ multiplex PCR, the TCRdb table keeps only in-frame clones and is missing some. The sample shows some 200,000 clones, roughly 76% of them seen only once. This clone showed up just once. Per germline, CDR1 LNHDA and CDR2 SQIVND (reference sequence). The CDR3 loop spans 15 amino acids. With V trimmed by 6 bases and J by 5 bases, 5 bases remained unmatched. It was during active infection that Seattle patients were enrolled and then longitudinally followed. The sequence was obtained from a woman older than 75 with COVID-19, enrolled during active disease. What was sequenced was peripheral blood. The chain joins TRBV19 to TRBJ2-3; 13 bases map to TRBD2. Written as DNA, the CDR3 is TGTGCCAGTAGCCCTACTAGCGGGGGGGGAGATACGCAGTATTTT. It specifies CASSPTSGGGDTQYF.